This paragraph reports one T cell receptor (beta chain). Its antigen is not known. No culture step preceded sequencing of the ex vivo isolated memory T cells. TCRdb's table, derived via immunoSEQ multiplex PCR, lists solely in-frame clones and lacks some. The table includes tens of thousands of clones, around 86% detected once. The sample comes from a study of CD4 T cell repertoires in COVID-19. Study summary: Other coronavirus spike proteins restimulated relabeled CFSE-low cells expanded with IL-2 for 10 days.

Study results and caveats: Between roughly 6 and 25% of SARS-CoV-2 clonotypes also appeared in SARS-CoV and/or HKU1 spike cultures. Two or all three memory subsets shared several highly expanded SARS-CoV-2-reactive clonotypes.

Unmatched junction bases numbered 6, after V lost 0 bases and J lost 4 bases. From germline, CDR1 is SGHRS and CDR2 YFSETQ. This CDR3 has 16 residues. The rearrangement links TRBV5-1 to TRBJ2-3; TRBD2 aligns across 9 bases. The clonotype was recovered from a human donor who had COVID-19. The specimen comprised central memory CD4+ T cells from blood, sampled before the COVID-19 pandemic. The CDR3 sequence: CASSLGHAGGPDTQYF. The CDR3 coding sequence is TGCGCCAGCAGCTTGGGGCATGCGGGAGGGCCAGATACGCAGTATTTT.